The T cell receptor beta chain described here comes from a study of regulatory T cells in long-lasting Graves disease. Time point in this sample: newly diagnosed GD, antithyroid drugs for less than 3 months. PBMCs were the source of the RNA used for TCR sequencing. iRepertoire HTBI primers and Arm-PCR of CDR3 regions built TCR beta libraries. TCRdb independently ran MiXCR on the multiplex PCR reads; one entry per CDR3 protein. This sample has more than 300,000 distinct CDR3 sequences, with 15% to 20% found just once. V was clipped by 6 bases and J by 8 bases, with 13 bases between them. Per germline, CDR1 SNHLY and CDR2 FYNNEI. CDR3 length: 13 amino acids. This clonotype has just one count. The sample also formed part of further work on T cells in Graves' hyperthyroidism and ophthalmopathy.

The source of this sequence is a woman aged 18-30 years with Graves disease. The starting material was peripheral blood mononuclear cells (PBMCs), obtained at new diagnosis, from a patient treated with antithyroid drugs. This chain joins TRBV2 and TRBJ2-2; D remains ambiguous. This CDR3 is CASSPEQLGELFF. In DNA form, the CDR3 reads TGTGCCAGCAGCCCCGAGCAATTAGGGGAGCTGTTTTTT.